Each of the 7 T cell receptor beta chains below was sequenced from the same sample in a study of response to subunit inactivated influenza vaccine (dated by TCRdb to the late 2010s). The library was obtained by RT-PCR. TCRdb names Illumina HiSeq 2500 as the instrument used. TCRdb's own reprocessing of the public reads used fastp at Q25 and MiXCR and kept productive beta chains. For every CDR3 protein sequence, its rows merge into one entry that carries the most common genes and DNA. Present in this sample are hundreds of thousands of distinct CDR3 sequences, 12% to 15% of which were seen just once. Approximately 7.6% of the sample rests with the top ten. The sequenced sample was PBMCs from blood, obtained less than 15 days before vaccination. These receptors were collected from a middle-aged man who received an inactivated influenza vaccine. Donor details come from another sample of the same person, matched by shared clones.

This chain links TRBV18 with TRBJ2-7, with no clear D. Germline assignment: CDR1 KGHSH and CDR2 LQKENI. Deletions cut 3 bases from V and 1 base from J, with 10 bases between. The CDR3 extends over 14 amino acids. In DNA form, the CDR3 reads TGTGCCAGCTCACCTACAAGTCAATCCTACGAGCAGTACTTC. This encodes CASSPTSQSYEQYF.

Many counts were recorded for this clonotype. The rearrangement uses TRBV20-1 and TRBJ1-5; D is ambiguous. The CDR3 has 12 residues. Trimming removed 6 bases at V and 3 bases at J, with 9 bases between. Germline-derived CDR1 and CDR2 are DFQATT and SNEGSKA (reference sequence). This chain's CDR3 is CSARTPNQPQHF. The CDR3 bases are TGCAGTGCACGGACCCCCAATCAGCCCCAGCATTTT.

The V call is TRBV27, the J call TRBJ1-2; a possible D gene is TRBD1 (5 bases). Germline loops: CDR1 MNHEY, CDR2 SMNVEV (reference sequence). The CDR3 loop spans 14 amino acids. V was trimmed by 5 bases and J by 5 bases, leaving 15 bases between them. CDR3 sequence: CASSRVAGSYGYTF. The CDR3 DNA reads TGTGCCAGCAGTAGGGTGGCAGGGTCGTATGGCTACACCTTC.

The J gene is TRBJ1-2, the V gene TRBV5-1; 8 bases line up with TRBD1. The CDR3 is 16 amino acids. The junction had 5 bases not matched to a gene; V was cut back by 0 bases and J by 1 base. Germline CDR1 and CDR2: SGHRS and YFSETQ. In DNA form, the CDR3 reads TGCGCCAGCAGCTTGGCCGAAGGACAGGGTAACTATGGCTACACCTTC. It codes for CASSLAEGQGNYGYTF.

V and J are TRBV29-1 and TRBJ2-2, with D perhaps TRBD2 (5 bases). The germline CDR1 and CDR2 sequences are SQVTM and ANQGSEA. The V and J ends lost 1 base and 7 bases respectively, with 16 bases between them. The CDR3 contains 15 residues. Written as DNA, the CDR3 is TGCAGCGTTGAAGCTCCGACTATTCGGGGCGGGGAGCTGTTTTTT. Its protein product is CSVEAPTIRGGELFF.

In its sample, this clonotype was seen a few times. This chain connects TRBV7-9 to TRBJ1-2, with TRBD1 as a possible D gene (5 bases). The CDR3 consists of 15 residues. Germline CDR1 SEHNR, CDR2 FQNEAQ (reference sequence). V was trimmed by 8 bases and J by 7 bases, leaving 23 bases between them. The CDR3 coding sequence is TGTGCCAGCGAGACGATTGGTGGGGGTTCGGGTGGCTACACCTTC. This encodes CASETIGGGSGGYTF.

A few counts support this clonotype. The chain recombines TRBV7-2 with TRBJ2-2; 14 nucleotides align to TRBD2. This CDR3 is 17 amino acids long. Trimming took 5 bases from V and 6 from J; bases not matched to a gene: 8. CDR1 and CDR2 (germline): SGHTA, FQGNSA. The CDR3 DNA follows: TGTGCCAGCAGCGGTGGGACTAGCGGGAGTTATCCCGGGGAGCTGTTTTTT. This encodes CASSGGTSGSYPGELFF. The whole variable domain, filled in from reference TRBV7-2 and TRBJ2-2, reads GAGVSQSPSNKVTEKGKDVELRCDPISGHTALYWYRQSLGQGLEFLIYFQGNSAPDKSGLPSDRFSAERTGGSVSTLTIQRTQQEDSAVYLCASSGGTSGSYPGELFFGEGSRLTVL.